This T cell receptor (beta chain) was identified in a study of beta chain features in type 1 diabetes. Study conclusions and caveats: TCRB repertoires of naive, central memory and Treg cells appeared more similar among patients than among healthy donors. There was a moderate but significant shortening of TCRB CDR3s in all four CD4+ subsets of Type 1 diabetes patients. Whether TCRB rearrangement is influenced by HLA type was left unresolved in this analysis.

The authors sorted CD4+ naive, central memory, regulatory and stem cell-like memory cells via CD45RO/CCR7/CD25/CD127/CD95/CD27. Comments on this clone: As yet, its antigen is unknown. Being one base from a much bigger clone, this may be a read error.

Germline CDR1 reads SGHKS; CDR2 reads YYEKEE (reference sequence). Trimming removed 4 bases from V and 2 bases from J; junction bases left unmatched: 2. The CDR3 sequence is 13 residues long. What was sequenced were expressed TCRB transcripts, since all of the isolated RNA had been reverse transcribed. Assay used: immunoSEQ multiplex PCR; TCRdb lists only in-frame clones, some missing. The sample consists of about 160,000 clones, roughly 8% of them appearing once. The genes are TRBV5-5 and TRBJ1-2; 7 bases are shared with TRBD1. The clonotype comes from a man in his late teens or twenties with type 1 diabetes. The sample consisted of central memory CD4+ T cells from blood. The DNA for the CDR3 is TGTGCCAGCAGCCAGGGACAGAACTATGGCTACACCTTC. It translates to CASSQGQNYGYTF. Full variable domain (remainder filled in from reference TRBV5-5 and TRBJ1-2): DAGVTQSPTHLIKTRGQQVTLRCSPISGHKSVSWYQQVLGQGPQFIFQYYEKEERGRGNFPDRFSARQFPNYSSELNVNALLLGDSALYLCASSQGQNYGYTFGSGTRLTVV.